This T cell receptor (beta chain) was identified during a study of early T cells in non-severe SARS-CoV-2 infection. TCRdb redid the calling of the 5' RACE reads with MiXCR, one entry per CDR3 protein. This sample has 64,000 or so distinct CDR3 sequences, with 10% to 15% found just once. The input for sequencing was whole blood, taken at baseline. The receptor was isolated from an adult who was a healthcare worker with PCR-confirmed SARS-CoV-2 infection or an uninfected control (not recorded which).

In DNA, the CDR3 is TGTGCCAGCAGCTCCCTGGGCAGGGGGCCGTACGAGCAGTACTTC. Amino acids: CASSSLGRGPYEQYF. The chain employs TRBV11-2 and TRBJ2-7, with 8 bases that match TRBD1. This CDR3 has 15 residues. Unmatched junction bases numbered 9, after V lost 4 bases and J lost 4 bases. Germline V gene sequence: CDR1 SGHAT, CDR2 FQNNGV.